This T cell receptor (beta chain) was documented in a study of cytomegalovirus exposure and HLA in healthy donors. This clone turned up a few times. Antigen specificity is unknown. The PCR ran on 60 Vbeta and 13 Jbeta primers. Assay: immunoSEQ multiplex PCR; the TCRdb copy retains only in-frame clones and omits some. The sample has more than 95,000 clones, 10% seen once. General study findings and limits: In an earlier analysis, in fewer than 700 donors, most V segments appeared productive either ~90% or ~30% of the time. Reports credit the classifier with highly specific, highly sensitive diagnosis of cytomegalovirus status. Later analysis suggested most CMV-associated TCR beta chains were HLA-restricted. An analysis was carried out at a later point. It showed that HLA-associated TCR beta chains were more clonally expanded than equally common non-associated chains.

This CDR3 region has 15 residues. Trimming removed 6 bases at V and 5 bases at J, with 19 bases between. CDR1 is MNHEY, CDR2 SVGAGI, per germline. Source material: PBMCs. This receptor was identified in a man between 35 and 55 years old in good health and CMV-seropositive. V usage is TRBV6-5 and J usage is TRBJ2-5; D perhaps matches TRBD2 (5 bases). The CDR3 sequence is CASRNRAGRGETQYF. CDR3 DNA sequence: TGTGCCAGCAGAAACCGGGCGGGCCGAGGGGAGACCCAGTACTTC.